Listed below are T cell receptor beta chains from one sample, sequenced in a study of blood T cell repertoires in COVID-19. Repertoires were generated with immunoSEQ multiplex PCR, while TCRdb's copy carries only in-frame clones and drops some. The sample has more than 100,000 clones, about 86% seen once. Sequences were obtained from peripheral blood. The origin of the receptors is a woman aged 45 to 65 with acute or convalescent COVID-19. Both conserved end residues are part of each CDR3. A D gene is named only where the DNA matches it firmly. A clone size is listed for some rows: how often the clone was seen (once, few, many), or a class if it is expanded.

j_call d_call v_call clone_size cdr3_length cdr3_aa cdr3_nt
TRBJ1-1 TRBD1 TRBV3-1/TRBV3-2 - 17 CASSQDHWDSPNTEAFF TGTGCCAGCAGCCAAGATCATTGGGACAGTCCGAACACTGAAGCTTTCTTT
TRBJ1-1 TRBD1 TRBV20-1 - 11 CSARLTGEAFF TGCAGTGCTAGGTTGACAGGGGAAGCTTTCTTT
TRBJ1-5 - TRBV11-2 - 13 CASSPFRNQPQHF TGTGCCAGCAGCCCCTTCAGGAACCAGCCCCAGCATTTT
TRBJ2-6 TRBD1 TRBV9 - 20 CASMGPVRDRGGDGANVLTF TGTGCCAGCATGGGTCCCGTCCGGGACAGGGGGGGAGATGGGGCCAACGTCCTGACTTTC
TRBJ2-7 TRBD1 TRBV16 few 14 CASSPVGQGGEQYF TGTGCCAGCAGCCCCGTGGGACAGGGCGGCGAGCAGTACTTC
TRBJ1-6 - TRBV6-1 - 11 CASSDGSPLHF TGTGCCAGCAGTGACGGTTCACCCCTCCACTTT
TRBJ1-1 - TRBV29-1 - 12 CSVVRGKGEAFF TGCAGCGTTGTAAGGGGGAAAGGGGAAGCTTTCTTT
TRBJ1-1 - TRBV29-1 - 13 CSGLTGYGTEAFF TGCAGCGGCTTGACAGGTTATGGCACTGAAGCTTTCTTT
TRBJ1-6 - TRBV30 - 16 CAWSSGRLDYNSPLHF TGTGCCTGGAGTAGCGGGCGGTTAGACTATAATTCACCCCTCCACTTT
TRBJ2-7 TRBD2 TRBV7-2 - 15 CASSLASGFSYEQYF TGTGCCAGCAGCTTGGCTAGCGGGTTTTCCTACGAGCAGTACTTC
TRBJ2-2 - TRBV2 - 13 CASSVAVAGELFF TGTGCCAGCAGTGTGGCGGTAGCCGGGGAGCTGTTTTTT
TRBJ1-6 TRBD1 TRBV5-6 few 14 CASSWTGGSSPLHF TGTGCCAGCAGTTGGACAGGGGGGAGTTCACCCCTCCACTTT
TRBJ1-2 TRBD1 TRBV25-1 - 16 CASSEPGTGGVYGYTF TGTGCCAGCAGTGAACCCGGGACAGGGGGTGTATATGGCTACACCTTC
TRBJ2-3 - TRBV2 - 15 CASSEQGGQGDTQYF TGTGCCAGCAGTGAACAGGGGGGCCAGGGTGATACGCAGTATTTT
TRBJ1-2 TRBD1 TRBV5-1 - 14 CASSFGDSTRGYTF TGCGCCAGCAGCTTCGGGGACAGCACGCGTGGCTACACCTTC
TRBJ2-2 TRBD2 TRBV9 few 17 CASSVALGGAKAGELFF TGTGCCAGCAGCGTAGCCCTCGGGGGGGCTAAAGCCGGGGAGCTGTTTTTT
TRBJ1-2 TRBD1 TRBV5-4 - 14 CASRKDRGIYGYTF TGTGCCAGCAGGAAGGACAGGGGGATCTATGGCTACACCTTC
TRBJ1-1 TRBD1 TRBV18 - 17 CASSDTGVMGRATEAFF TGTGCCAGCTCGGATACAGGGGTGATGGGCCGCGCCACTGAAGCTTTCTTT
TRBJ1-2 - TRBV6-2/TRBV6-3 - 17 CASSPGPGIITNYGYTF TGTGCCAGCAGCCCTGGGCCAGGGATAATCACTAACTATGGCTACACCTTC
TRBJ1-3 - TRBV29-1 - 13 CSVVSGTGNTIYF TGCAGCGTTGTCAGCGGGACTGGAAACACCATATATTTT
TRBJ2-7 TRBD2 TRBV3-1/TRBV3-2 - 13 CASSPSGRYEQYF TGTGCCAGCAGCCCTAGCGGACGCTACGAGCAGTACTTC
TRBJ1-5 TRBD1 TRBV12-3/TRBV12-4 - 13 CASSLTGDQPQHF TGTGCCAGCAGTTTGACAGGGGATCAGCCCCAGCATTTT
TRBJ1-1 - TRBV19 once 13 CASKGLANTEAFF TGTGCCTCAAAAGGACTGGCGAACACTGAAGCTTTCTTT
TRBJ2-3 - TRBV2 - 12 CASRLRWDTQYF TGTGCCAGCCGACTACGGTGGGATACGCAGTATTTT
TRBJ1-1 - TRBV27 - 14 CASSFRSMNTEAFF TGTGCCAGCAGTTTCAGGTCCATGAACACTGAAGCTTTCTTT
TRBJ2-3 - TRBV5-1 - 12 CASGDKTDTQYF TGCGCCAGCGGGGACAAAACAGATACGCAGTATTTT
TRBJ2-3 TRBD1 TRBV5-6 - 16 CASSGATGAGTDTQYF TGTGCCAGCAGCGGTGCAACAGGGGCCGGCACAGATACGCAGTATTTT
TRBJ1-4 - TRBV6-1 - 12 CASSERREKLFF TGTGCCAGCAGTGAAAGGAGGGAAAAACTGTTTTTT
TRBJ2-3 - TRBV2 - 12 CASRGATDTQYF TGTGCCAGCAGGGGGGCGACAGATACGCAGTATTTT
TRBJ1-1 TRBD1 TRBV5-1 few 12 CASSQGTGEAFF TGCGCCAGCAGCCAGGGGACAGGGGAAGCTTTCTTT
TRBJ1-6 - TRBV6-5 - 11 CASRQDPPLHF TGTGCCAGCAGACAGGACCCACCCCTCCACTTT
TRBJ2-1 TRBD2 TRBV12-5 - 18 CASGLYTLQTSGVDEQFF TGTGCTAGTGGTTTGTATACCCTCCAGACTAGCGGGGTGGACGAGCAGTTCTTC
TRBJ1-5 - TRBV4-1 - 15 CASSKTTGSGQPQHF TGCGCCAGCAGCAAAACTACAGGGTCTGGACAGCCCCAGCATTTT
TRBJ2-3 TRBD2 TRBV6-2/TRBV6-3 - 16 CASSYGLRGGTDTQYF TGTGCCAGCAGTTACGGCTTACGGGGGGGCACAGATACGCAGTATTTT
TRBJ1-6 - TRBV12-5 few 15 CASGSTGGRYSPLHF TGTGCTAGTGGCTCCACGGGGGGCAGATATTCACCCCTCCACTTT
TRBJ2-1 TRBD2 TRBV18 - 15 CASSPLTSGVNEQFF TGTGCCAGCTCACCACTAACTAGCGGGGTAAATGAGCAGTTCTTC
TRBJ1-1 - TRBV19 - 17 CASSIDSGGGSKTEAFF TGTGCCAGTAGTATAGATAGTGGGGGGGGCTCGAAGACTGAAGCTTTCTTT
TRBJ1-6 TRBD1 TRBV28 - 16 CANSPLIQGAYSPLHF TGTGCCAACAGCCCACTTATACAGGGGGCTTATTCACCCCTCCACTTT